The 19 T cell receptor beta chains given below trace back to one sample, sequenced in a study of post-analysis software for immune sequencing data. Regarding the study as a whole: Controls showed lower frequencies than patients for four to six TRBV segments, and TRBV5-6, TRBV5-1 and TRBV20-1 were among these.

TCR beta libraries were prepared from cDNA with unique molecular identifiers. TCRdb ran MiXCR on the PCR reads and lists one entry per CDR3 protein. The sample has approximately 690,000 distinct CDR3 sequences; approximately 59% are singletons. These receptors' antigens are unknown. The sequencing input was blood. These receptors all come from a girl between 2 and 10 years old with multiple sclerosis.

The chain combines TRBV7-2 with TRBJ1-2, with D perhaps TRBD1 (6 bases). Between the trimmed V and J ends, which lost 4 bases and 4 bases, there was a span of 13 bases. The CDR3 consists of 14 residues. CDR1 SGHTA and CDR2 FQGNSA come from the germline V gene. The CDR3 is CASSSTGFSYGYTF. Written as DNA, the CDR3 is TGTGCCAGCAGCTCCACAGGGTTTTCCTATGGCTACACCTTC.

This sequence joins TRBV20-1 and TRBJ1-2, with D perhaps TRBD1 (6 bases). Trimming stripped 6 bases from V and 6 bases from J, with 11 bases between. The CDR3 sequence is 11 residues long. Germline values: CDR1 DFQATT, CDR2 SNEGSKA (reference sequence). CDR3 bases: TGCAGTGCGAGGGGGACGGATGGCTACACCTTC. Translating it yields CSARGTDGYTF.

The rearrangement links TRBV4-2 to TRBJ2-5, with TRBD2 matching 7 bases. With V trimmed by 4 bases and J by 1 base, 3 bases remained unmatched. CDR3 length equals 14 residues. Germline loops: CDR1 LGHNA, CDR2 YNFKEQ. CDR3 nucleotide sequence: TGTGCCAGCAGCCCGCGGACTAGCCAAGAGACCCAGTACTTC. It encodes CASSPRTSQETQYF.

The J gene is TRBJ2-7, the V gene TRBV7-9; D is undetermined. Trimming took 1 base from V and 12 from J, leaving 10 bases between them. The germline gives CDR1 SEHNR, CDR2 FQNEAQ (reference sequence). The CDR3 is 11 amino acids. The CDR3 loop reads CASSLEGRLYF. CDR3 bases: TGTGCCAGCAGCTTAGAGGGAAGACTGTACTTC.

The rearrangement uses TRBV5-1 and TRBJ1-1; 7 positions agree with TRBD1. The J segment lost 0 bases and the V segment lost 0 bases, leaving 8 bases of the junction unmatched. The CDR3 is made up of 17 amino acids. CDR1 is SGHRS and CDR2 is YFSETQ in the germline V gene. CDR3 coding DNA: TGCGCCAGCAGCTTGGGGGTAGGGGGCGTGGTGAACACTGAAGCTTTCTTT. Translation: CASSLGVGGVVNTEAFF.

The chain couples TRBV4-1 to TRBJ2-1, with TRBD2 matching over 8 bases. CDR3 length: 17 amino acids. V lost 4 bases to trimming and J lost 0 bases; unmatched junction nucleotides: 8. Germline CDR1 and CDR2: MGHRA and YSYEKL. The CDR3 DNA is TGCGCCAGCAGCCGCAGACTAGCGAAGAGCTCCTACAATGAGCAGTTCTTC. It specifies CASSRRLAKSSYNEQFF.

The genes are TRBV3-1 and TRBJ1-5, with D hard to call. Trimming took off 4 bases at V and 7 bases at J, with 17 bases between the two ends. The CDR3 covers 15 residues. Germline lookup yields CDR1 LGHDT and CDR2 YNNKEL (reference sequence). This CDR3 is CASSPLDGMGQPQHF. CDR3 in DNA: TGTGCCAGCAGCCCGCTGGACGGGATGGGCCAGCCCCAGCATTTT.

As regards this clonotype: An end of the junction does not agree with germline; a read error may underlie this. The chain is built from TRBV27 and TRBJ2-4, with D maybe TRBD1 (5 bases). CDR1 MNHEY and CDR2 SMNVEV come from the germline V gene (reference sequence). The CDR3 is 15 residues long. CDR3 sequence reads: CASSAGNLAKTIQYF. CDR3 DNA sequence: TGTGCCAGCAGTGCAGGGAATTTGGCCAAAACCATTCAGTACTTC.

This chain joins TRBV2 and TRBJ2-1, with 11 bases identical to TRBD2. With 6 bases clipped from V and 5 bases from J, the junction kept 9 bases outside the gene matches. The CDR3 runs to 16 residues. Germline-derived CDR1 and CDR2 are SNHLY and FYNNEI. The DNA of the CDR3 is TGTGCCAGCAGCCCCCTCGGGACTAGCGGCAACAATGAGCAGTTCTTC. As protein: CASSPLGTSGNNEQFF.

This clonotype was counted a few times. The chain couples TRBV3-1 to TRBJ2-7, with no clear D. Germline V gene sequence: CDR1 LGHDT, CDR2 YNNKEL (reference sequence). The CDR3 loop spans 14 amino acids. V shed 5 bases and J shed 2 bases, with 13 bases lying between them. The CDR3 DNA reads as TGTGCCAGCAGCGAAGTCCCGTGGGCCTACGAGCAGTACTTC. Its translation: CASSEVPWAYEQYF.

The chain recombines TRBV6-2 or TRBV6-3 with TRBJ1-2; 7 bases align to TRBD1. Germline loops: CDR1 MNHEY, CDR2 SVGEGT. The CDR3 sequence is 13 residues long. V lost 8 bases and J lost 8; bases outside the gene matches: 11. The CDR3 here is CASGDVHRGGYTF. As DNA, the CDR3 is TGTGCCAGCGGCGACGTACACAGGGGCGGCTACACCTTC.

V gene TRBV5-5 combines with J gene TRBJ1-5; D uncertain. V gave up 2 bases and J gave up 4 bases, with 10 bases separating them. Looked up from germline, CDR1 is SGHKS and CDR2 is YYEKEE (reference sequence). This CDR3 is 14 amino acids long. The CDR3 here is CASSLGSLNQPQHF. CDR3 in DNA: TGTGCCAGCAGCTTAGGCAGTCTGAATCAGCCCCAGCATTTT.

This clonotype was found a few times. The gene calls are TRBV7-9 and TRBJ2-1; 7 nucleotides agree with TRBD1. This CDR3 region has 17 residues. Germline V gene lookup returns CDR1 SEHNR and CDR2 FQNEAQ (reference sequence). V lost 5 bases, J lost 4 bases, and 14 bases stayed unmatched. CDR3 sequence: CASSLLRGTEKYNEQFF. CDR3 coding DNA: TGTGCCAGCAGCCTCCTTAGAGGGACAGAAAAATACAATGAGCAGTTCTTC.

The chain employs TRBV6-2 or TRBV6-3 and TRBJ1-2, with 9 bases aligning to TRBD1. The J segment lost 5 bases and the V segment lost 5 bases, leaving 6 bases of the junction unmatched. This CDR3 has 14 amino acids. The germline V gene has CDR1 MNHEY and CDR2 SVGEGT. The CDR3 DNA sequence: TGTGCCAGCAGTGCCCGGACAGGGGAGTATGGCTACACCTTC. Translating gives CASSARTGEYGYTF.

This clonotype has a handful of counts. V and J are TRBV20-1 and TRBJ2-3; 7 nucleotides line up with TRBD1. The germline V gene has CDR1 DFQATT and CDR2 SNEGSKA (reference sequence). This CDR3 has 15 residues. V lost 3 bases to trimming and J lost 1 base; unmatched junction nucleotides: 7. CDR3 nucleotides: TGCAGTGCTAGTATCACCGGGACAGGCACAGATACGCAGTATTTT. Its protein product is CSASITGTGTDTQYF.

Concerning this clonotype: Mismatch with germline at one junction end may stem from a read error. The rearrangement uses TRBV5-1 and TRBJ2-7; D not resolved. Germline-derived CDR1 and CDR2 are SGHRS and YFSETQ. CDR3 size: 15 residues. CDR3 in DNA: TGCGCCAGCAGCTTGGATGTCCAGAGCTCCCACGAGCAGTACTTC. As protein: CASSLDVQSSHEQYF.

The chain combines TRBV20-1 with TRBJ1-1; TRBD1 is a possible D gene (5 bases). CDR1 and CDR2 (germline): DFQATT, SNEGSKA (reference sequence). This CDR3 spans 14 amino acids. V was cut by 0 bases and J by 4 bases, with 12 bases left in between. CDR3 in amino acids: CSAREGPRGTEAFF. Here the CDR3 DNA reads TGCAGTGCTAGAGAGGGACCTCGGGGCACTGAAGCTTTCTTT.

The V and J genes are TRBV27 and TRBJ2-7; possible D gene TRBD2, 7 bases. The CDR3 extends over 15 amino acids. Germline lookup yields CDR1 MNHEY and CDR2 SMNVEV (reference sequence). Trimming took off 6 bases at V and 2 bases at J, with 17 bases between the two ends. The CDR3 loop is CASSAGGGIPYEQYF. In DNA, the CDR3 is TGTGCCAGCAGCGCTGGGGGGGGCATCCCCTACGAGCAGTACTTC.

Concerning this clonotype itself: A junction boundary mismatches the germline segment, possibly from a read error. The chain combines TRBV9 with TRBJ2-1; maybe TRBD2 (5 bases). Germline assignment: CDR1 SGDLS and CDR2 YYNGEE. This CDR3 is built from 15 residues. CDR3 amino acids: CASSVTSGSCNEQFF. CDR3 nucleotide sequence: TGTGCCAGCAGCGTAACTAGTGGCTCCTGCAATGAGCAGTTCTTC.